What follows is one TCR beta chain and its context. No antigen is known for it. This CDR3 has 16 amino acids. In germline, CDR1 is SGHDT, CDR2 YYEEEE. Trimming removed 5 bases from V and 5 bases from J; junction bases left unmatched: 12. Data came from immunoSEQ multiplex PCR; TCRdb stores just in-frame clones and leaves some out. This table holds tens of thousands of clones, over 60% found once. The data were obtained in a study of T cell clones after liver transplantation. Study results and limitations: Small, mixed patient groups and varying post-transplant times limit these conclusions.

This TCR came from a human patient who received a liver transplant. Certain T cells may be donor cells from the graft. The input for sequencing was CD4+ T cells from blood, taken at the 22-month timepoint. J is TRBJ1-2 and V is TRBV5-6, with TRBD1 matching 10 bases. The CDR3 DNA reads TGTGCCAGCAGTCAAATAGACAGGGGGCATTGGTATGGCTACACCTTC. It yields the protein CASSQIDRGHWYGYTF. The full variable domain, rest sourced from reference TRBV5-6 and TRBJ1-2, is DAGVTQSPTHLIKTRGQQVTLRCSPKSGHDTVSWYQQALGQGPQFIFQYYEEEERQRGNFPDRFSGHQFPNYSSELNVNALLLGDSALYLCASSQIDRGHWYGYTFGSGTRLTVV.